These 32 T cell receptor beta chains originate from one sample sequenced in a study of CD8 T cells in Susac syndrome. The authors reverse transcribed roughly 0.5 to 1 ug RNA with random hexamers. Each CDR3 protein is one row after TCRdb ran MiXCR on the immunoSEQ multiplex PCR reads. Among a few hundred thousand distinct CDR3 sequences listed, approximately 90% were seen once. Sample: CD4+ T cells from PBMCs. These receptors originate from a human donor with multiple sclerosis.

The V and J genes are TRBV4-1 and TRBJ2-7; 10 nucleotides align to TRBD2. CDR1 and CDR2 (germline): MGHRA, YSYEKL. V trimming: 1 base; J trimming: 2 bases; junction bases outside the gene matches: 8. The CDR3 runs 17 residues. Here the CDR3 DNA reads TGCGCCAGCAGCCAAGGAATAGGAACTAGCGGGACCTACGAGCAGTACTTC. Amino acid sequence: CASSQGIGTSGTYEQYF.

The CDR3 DNA sequence: TGTGCCAGCAAAACAGGGGTTGGCTATGGCTACACCTTC. Amino acids: CASKTGVGYGYTF. The gene calls are TRBV12-3 or TRBV12-4 and TRBJ1-2; 7 positions match TRBD1. With V trimmed by 7 bases and J by 4 bases, 6 bases remained unmatched. CDR3 size: 13 residues.

The rearrangement joins TRBV12-3 or TRBV12-4 to TRBJ1-5; 8 nucleotides agree with TRBD1. Germline trimming cut 7 bases from V and 2 bases from J; bases unmatched to any gene: 10. This CDR3 region has 16 residues. CDR3: CASTGQGGLGNQPQHF. CDR3 in DNA: TGTGCCAGCACCGGACAGGGAGGGCTTGGCAATCAGCCCCAGCATTTT.

As regards this clonotype: This likely comes from a read error, as the CDR3 has no conserved phenylalanine or tryptophan at its end. J is TRBJ1-1 and V is TRBV5-4; D unclear. The CDR3 runs to 14 residues. The germline CDR1 and CDR2 sequences are SGHNT and YYREEE (reference sequence). The CDR3 DNA is TGTGCCAGCAACCCCGAGAGTCCGAACTCTGAAGCTTTCGTT. The encoded protein is CASNPESPNSEAFV.

The rearrangement links TRBV6-1 to TRBJ2-4, with D unresolved. This CDR3 is 15 amino acids long. Trimming left V 8 bases short and J 0 bases short, with 14 bases between. Looked up from germline, CDR1 is MNHNS and CDR2 is SASEGT. CDR3: CASGARKSAKNIQYF. For the CDR3, the DNA is TGTGCCAGCGGTGCCCGGAAGTCAGCCAAAAACATTCAGTACTTC.

The rearrangement joins TRBV18 to TRBJ1-2, with 8 bases fitting TRBD1. V trimming: 5 bases; J trimming: 0 bases; junction bases outside the gene matches: 2. The CDR3 runs 14 residues. From germline, CDR1 is KGHSH and CDR2 LQKENI. DNA for the CDR3: TGTGCCAGCTCAAGGACAGGGACTAACTATGGCTACACCTTC. Protein product: CASSRTGTNYGYTF.

The genes are TRBV10-3 and TRBJ2-1, with a possible D match to TRBD2 (5 bases). V was trimmed by 2 bases and J by 5 bases, leaving 10 bases between them. From germline, CDR1 is ENHRY and CDR2 SYGVKD. The CDR3 extends over 14 amino acids. The CDR3 spells CAISESSANNEQFF. In DNA, the CDR3 is TGTGCCATCAGTGAGAGTAGCGCGAACAATGAGCAGTTCTTC.

This clonotype appeared once. This chain connects TRBV11-3 to TRBJ2-7; D unresolved. Looked up from germline, CDR1 is SGHNT and CDR2 is YENEEA. The CDR3 has 13 residues. V was trimmed by 9 bases and J by 1 base, leaving 13 bases between them. The CDR3 coding sequence is TGTGCCAGTCGGACCTCTAAGTCCTACGAGCAGTACTTC. Its translation: CASRTSKSYEQYF.

The CDR3 coding sequence is TGTGCCAGCAGTTTAGGGGGGATTGAAGCTTTCTTT. Translating it yields CASSLGGIEAFF. The V and J genes are TRBV12-3 or TRBV12-4 and TRBJ1-1; D might be TRBD1 (5 bases). V was cut by 1 base and J by 7 bases, with 7 bases left in between. The CDR3 is made up of 12 amino acids.

The chain carries TRBV7-2 and TRBJ2-2; no firm D call. Per the germline V gene, CDR1 is SGHTA and CDR2 is FQGNSA. CDR3 length equals 13 residues. Trimming removed 5 bases at V and 5 bases at J, with 9 bases between. As DNA, the CDR3 is TGTGCCAGCAGCCGAGAACGGACCGGGGAGCTGTTTTTT. Translating gives CASSRERTGELFF.

In DNA form, the CDR3 reads TGTGCCAGCAGTTCCCGCGTCAATCAGCCCCAGCATTTT. It codes for CASSSRVNQPQHF. The chain employs TRBV12-3 or TRBV12-4 and TRBJ1-5, with no clear D. V lost 4 bases to trimming and J lost 3 bases, with 7 bases between them. The CDR3 is 13 amino acids.

The chain recombines TRBV18 with TRBJ1-6; unclear D gene. V lost 3 bases and J lost 0, with 12 bases in between. Germline V gene sequence: CDR1 KGHSH, CDR2 LQKENI. The CDR3 is 17 residues long. DNA for the CDR3: TGTGCCAGCTCACCTACGACCGCGAGCTCCTATAATTCACCCCTCCACTTT. Its protein is CASSPTTASSYNSPLHF.

This clonotype was observed once. This chain uses TRBV19 with TRBJ1-2; D not resolved. The CDR3 sequence is 17 residues long. CDR1 is LNHDA and CDR2 is SQIVND in the germline V gene (reference sequence). V was clipped by 1 base and J by 2 bases, with 17 bases between them. The CDR3 here is CASSIGPRSYPNYGYTF. The DNA for the CDR3 is TGTGCCAGTAGTATAGGTCCGCGTAGTTACCCCAACTATGGCTACACCTTC.

The chain combines TRBV20-1 with TRBJ2-1, with 8 positions matching TRBD2. V lost 4 bases to trimming and J lost 0 bases; unmatched junction nucleotides: 2. This CDR3 has 14 amino acids. The germline gives CDR1 DFQATT, CDR2 SNEGSKA (reference sequence). The CDR3 DNA sequence: TGCAGTGCTATCCTAGCGGGCTCCTACAATGAGCAGTTCTTC. Protein product: CSAILAGSYNEQFF.

This chain links TRBV7-6 with TRBJ1-6, with D maybe TRBD1 (5 bases). The CDR3 extends over 14 amino acids. V lost 5 bases and J 7 bases, leaving 12 bases between the germline ends. Germline CDR1 SGHVS, CDR2 FNYEAQ. CDR3 nucleotides: TGTGCCAGCAGCGCGGGACGGCAGAATTCACCCCTCCACTTT. This sequence encodes CASSAGRQNSPLHF.

In this sample, this clonotype turned up once. This chain connects TRBV7-9 to TRBJ2-3, with 11 bases lining up with TRBD2. CDR1 and CDR2 (germline): SEHNR, FQNEAQ (reference sequence). The CDR3 totals 18 residues. Trimming at V came to 1 base and at J to 4 bases, leaving 10 bases not matched to a gene. The DNA of the CDR3 is TGTGCCAGCAGCTTAGGGCTAGCGGGAGGCGTTGGCTCAGATACGCAGTATTTT. It codes for CASSLGLAGGVGSDTQYF. The variable domain in full, completed from reference TRBV7-9 and TRBJ2-3, reads DTGVSQNPRHKITKRGQNVTFRCDPISEHNRLYWYRQTLGQGPEFLTYFQNEAQLEKSRLLSDRFSAERPKGSFSTLEIQRTEQGDSAMYLCASSLGLAGGVGSDTQYFGPGTRLTVL.

V usage is TRBV6-2 or TRBV6-3 and J usage is TRBJ2-7; D is perhaps TRBD1 or TRBD2 (6 bases each). CDR1 is MNHEY, CDR2 SVGEGT, per germline. The CDR3 covers 15 residues. V gave up 2 bases and J gave up 1 base, with 12 bases separating them. The CDR3 DNA follows: TGTGCCAGCAGTTACAGGGGGGTCCCTTCCTACGAGCAGTACTTC. Translated: CASSYRGVPSYEQYF.

The genes are TRBV30 and TRBJ2-3, with 9 bases aligning to TRBD2. CDR1 and CDR2 (germline): GTSNPN, SVGIG (reference sequence). V lost 7 bases, J lost 3 bases, and 8 bases stayed unmatched. The CDR3 is 14 amino acids. DNA for the CDR3: TGTGCCTCCAAATCGGGACTAGCTACAGATACGCAGTATTTT. Translated: CASKSGLATDTQYF.

The gene calls are TRBV5-1 and TRBJ2-7; D may be TRBD1 (5 bases). The CDR3 covers 15 residues. Per the germline V gene, CDR1 is SGHRS and CDR2 is YFSETQ. The V end lost 2 bases, the J end lost 6 bases, and 18 bases lay between the germline ends. For the CDR3, the DNA is TGCGCCAGCAGCTTCAGACGTGGGGCAGTCAGCGAGCAGTACTTC. This sequence encodes CASSFRRGAVSEQYF.

The chain links TRBV7-2 to TRBJ2-1; D call uncertain. V lost 4 bases to trimming and J lost 7 bases, with 14 bases between them. Germline V CDR1 and CDR2: SGHTA, FQGNSA. CDR3 length: 14 amino acids. This chain's CDR3 is CASSSYLHWNEQFF. The CDR3 DNA sequence: TGTGCCAGCAGCTCCTACCTGCACTGGAATGAGCAGTTCTTC. The whole variable domain, filled in from reference TRBV7-2 and TRBJ2-1, reads GAGVSQSPSNKVTEKGKDVELRCDPISGHTALYWYRQSLGQGLEFLIYFQGNSAPDKSGLPSDRFSAERTGGSVSTLTIQRTQQEDSAVYLCASSSYLHWNEQFFGPGTRLTVL.

This rearrangement joins TRBV20-1 to TRBJ2-7; TRBD1 matches at 8 bases. V trimming: 6 bases; J trimming: 2 bases; junction bases outside the gene matches: 6. CDR1 and CDR2 (germline): DFQATT, SNEGSKA (reference sequence). The CDR3 runs 13 residues. The CDR3: CSAPRTGTYEQYF. The CDR3 DNA follows: TGCAGTGCCCCCCGGACAGGGACCTACGAGCAGTACTTC.

The chain joins TRBV18 to TRBJ2-5; D is unclear. The length of the CDR3 is 13 residues. Trimming removed 2 bases from V and 5 bases from J, with 9 bases in between. From germline, CDR1 is KGHSH and CDR2 LQKENI. The CDR3: CASSPSAGETQYF. In nucleotides, the CDR3 is TGTGCCAGCTCACCATCAGCTGGCGAGACCCAGTACTTC. Complete variable domain (other parts from reference TRBV18 and TRBJ2-5): NAGVMQNPRHLVRRRGQEARLRCSPMKGHSHVYWYRQLPEEGLKFMVYLQKENIIDESGMPKERFSAEFPKEGPSILRIQQVVRGDSAAYFCASSPSAGETQYFGPGTRLLVL.

This chain connects TRBV9 to TRBJ2-3; the D gene is possibly TRBD2 (6 bases). This CDR3 has 15 residues. Germline CDR1 reads SGDLS; CDR2 reads YYNGEE. V was shortened by 3 bases and J by 5 bases, with 16 bases between the two germline ends. CDR3 sequence: CASSALEGWGDTQYF. CDR3 DNA: TGTGCCAGCAGCGCCCTGGAGGGGTGGGGAGATACGCAGTATTTT.

The chain joins TRBV5-4 to TRBJ2-3; either TRBD1 or TRBD2 may fit D (6 bases each). The CDR3 length is 16 residues. Germline V CDR1 and CDR2: SGHNT, YYREEE (reference sequence). V was cut by 4 bases and J by 6 bases, with 21 bases left in between. The CDR3 DNA reads as TGTGCCAGCAGCCCTGTGGCGCAGGGGCGGGACGATACGCAGTATTTT. Amino acids: CASSPVAQGRDDTQYF. The full variable domain, in which reference TRBV5-4 and TRBJ2-3 provide the parts outside the CDR3, is ETGVTQSPTHLIKTRGQQVTLRCSSQSGHNTVSWYQQALGQGPQFIFQYYREEENGRGNFPPRFSGLQFPNYSSELNVNALELDDSALYLCASSPVAQGRDDTQYFGPGTRLTVL.

The chain links TRBV20-1 to TRBJ2-6; no definite D call. The CDR3 extends over 18 amino acids. The germline CDR1 and CDR2 sequences are DFQATT and SNEGSKA (reference sequence). The germline V and J ends were trimmed by 6 bases and 0 bases, with 21 bases remaining between them. The CDR3 bases are TGCAGTGCCTATATCCCTCCAGGTTACCACTCTGGGGCCAACGTCCTGACTTTC. It encodes CSAYIPPGYHSGANVLTF.

The chain joins TRBV4-1 to TRBJ2-7; D call uncertain. With 2 bases removed from V and 7 bases from J, the gap between germline ends came to 12 bases. The germline CDR1 and CDR2 sequences are MGHRA and YSYEKL. The length of the CDR3 is 13 residues. The CDR3: CASSQIGPAEQYF. DNA of the CDR3: TGCGCCAGCAGCCAAATAGGGCCAGCGGAGCAGTACTTC.

This clonotype was seen only a few times. A junction end diverges from the germline sequence, so it may reflect a read error. This chain connects TRBV7-9 to TRBJ2-3; no clear D. Germline V gene sequence: CDR1 SEHNR, CDR2 FQNEAQ (reference sequence). The CDR3 totals 12 residues. The CDR3 region has the DNA TGTGCCAGCAGCCAGAGCAGAGATACGCAGTATTTT. Translating it yields CASSQSRDTQYF.

This chain uses TRBV29-1 with TRBJ1-2; D may be TRBD1 (5 bases). CDR3 length: 11 amino acids. The V and J ends lost 4 bases and 10 bases respectively, with 13 bases between them. CDR1 is SQVTM, CDR2 ANQGSEA, per germline. CDR3: CSVGGHLTYTF. The CDR3 DNA reads as TGCAGCGTTGGAGGACACCTGACCTACACCTTC.

This chain links TRBV7-2 with TRBJ2-3; maybe TRBD1 (6 bases). Germline CDR1 is SGHTA and CDR2 is FQGNSA. Between the trimmed V and J ends, which lost 5 bases and 5 bases, there was a span of 17 bases. CDR3 size: 15 residues. CDR3 DNA: TGTGCCAGCAGCCAAGGACAGTTGCTCGGAGATACGCAGTATTTT. This codes for CASSQGQLLGDTQYF.

This rearrangement joins TRBV12-3 or TRBV12-4 to TRBJ2-1; maybe TRBD2 (5 bases). The CDR3 runs 13 residues. Trimming removed 4 bases at V and 8 bases at J, with 12 bases between. In DNA form, the CDR3 reads TGTGCCAGCAGTTATCCGGCGGGCGATGAGCAGTTCTTC. Encoded protein: CASSYPAGDEQFF.

The J gene is TRBJ1-6, the V gene TRBV10-3; 9 positions match TRBD1. Trimming took 10 bases from V and 6 from J; bases not matched to a gene: 4. From germline, CDR1 is ENHRY and CDR2 SYGVKD. CDR3 length: 13 amino acids. This chain's CDR3 is CATGQGTNSPLHF. CDR3 in DNA: TGTGCCACCGGACAGGGGACTAATTCACCCCTCCACTTT.

The gene calls are TRBV5-1 and TRBJ2-1, with D possibly TRBD2 on 6 matching bases. The germline gives CDR1 SGHRS, CDR2 YFSETQ. This CDR3 region has 17 residues. V was pared by 4 bases and J by 1 base, with 18 bases between. DNA of the CDR3: TGCGCCAGCAGCCAGGACGCCCCAGGAGGGTCCTACAATGAGCAGTTCTTC. As protein: CASSQDAPGGSYNEQFF. The complete variable domain, with remaining parts taken from reference TRBV5-1 and TRBJ2-1, reads KAGVTQTPRYLIKTRGQQVTLSCSPISGHRSVSWYQQTPGQGLQFLFEYFSETQRNKGNFPGRFSGRQFSNSRSEMNVSTLELGDSALYLCASSQDAPGGSYNEQFFGPGTRLTVL.